The clone carrying this T cell receptor beta chain was seen ten or more times. Its antigen is not known. Samples came from axillary lymph nodes draining the breast cancer. The CDR3 has 12 amino acids. V shed 1 base and J shed 9 bases, with 7 bases lying between them. CDR1 and CDR2 (germline): MNHNS, SASEGT. TCRdb re-derived calls from the multiplex PCR reads in MiXCR, one entry per CDR3 protein. The table has fewer than 150,000 distinct CDR3 sequences, 21% seen once. These data originate in a study of breast tumors, draining lymph nodes, adjacent tissues. General study points: The data were judged consistent with most tumor T cells coming from lymph node and expanding in tumor. Tumor and nontumor repertoires were significantly more similar in luminal-like than in basal-like breast cancer. Tumor TCR diversity was below lymph nodes but above nontumor tissue. The lymph node origin of tumor T cells was framed as consistent with a hypothesis, not demonstrated.

Material for sequencing was axillary lymph node tissue. This TCR was sampled from a female donor with breast cancer. Some clones in this sample may be carry-over from other donors' samples. The chain carries TRBV6-1 and TRBJ2-1; D gene uncertain. CDR3 nucleotides: TGTGCCAGCAGTGAAGTGGGTATTGAGCAGTTCTTC. Its protein is CASSEVGIEQFF.